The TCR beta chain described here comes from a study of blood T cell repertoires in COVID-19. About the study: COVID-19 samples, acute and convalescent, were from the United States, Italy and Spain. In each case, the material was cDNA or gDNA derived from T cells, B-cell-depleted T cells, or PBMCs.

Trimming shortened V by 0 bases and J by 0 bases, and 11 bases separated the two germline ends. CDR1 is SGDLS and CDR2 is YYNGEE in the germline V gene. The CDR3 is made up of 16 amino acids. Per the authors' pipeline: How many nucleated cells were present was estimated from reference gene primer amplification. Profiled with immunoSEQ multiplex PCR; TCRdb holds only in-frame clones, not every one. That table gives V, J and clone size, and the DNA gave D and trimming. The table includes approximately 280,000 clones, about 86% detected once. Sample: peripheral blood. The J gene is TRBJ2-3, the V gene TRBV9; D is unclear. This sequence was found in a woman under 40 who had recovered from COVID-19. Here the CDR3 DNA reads TGTGCCAGCAGCGTAGTGGGCAGATCTAGCACAGATACGCAGTATTTT. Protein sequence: CASSVVGRSSTDTQYF.